The 19 T cell receptor beta chains given below trace back to one sample, sequenced in a study of CD8 T cells in ankylosing spondylitis. MiXCR, run by TCRdb on the 5' RACE reads, gives a single entry per CDR3 protein. Among about 250,000 distinct CDR3 sequences listed, roughly a tenth were seen once. The sample comprised blood, either unsorted or a sorted T cell fraction (not recorded which). The source is a male donor with ankylosing spondylitis or in good health (not recorded which).

This clonotype was picked up many times. V usage is TRBV11-2 and J usage is TRBJ2-2; D perhaps matches TRBD1 (5 bases). This CDR3 contains 16 residues. Trimming cost V 3 bases and J 0 bases, with 11 bases left between them. Germline values: CDR1 SGHAT, CDR2 FQNNGV. The CDR3 is CASSFTGRANTGELFF. CDR3 nucleotide sequence: TGTGCCAGCAGCTTTACTGGCAGGGCGAACACCGGGGAGCTGTTTTTT.

This clonotype was seen repeatedly, ten times or more. This rearrangement joins TRBV4-2 to TRBJ2-6; D might be TRBD1 or TRBD2, each matching 6 bases. The V and J ends lost 0 bases and 4 bases respectively, with 19 bases between them. The CDR3 is 19 residues long. Germline-derived CDR1 and CDR2 are LGHNA and YNFKEQ. The chain's CDR3 is CASSQEVGAPGEGANVLTF. DNA for the CDR3: TGTGCCAGCAGCCAAGAGGTGGGGGCGCCGGGGGAAGGGGCCAACGTCCTGACTTTC.

As concerns this clonotype: A much bigger clone sits one base away, suggesting this may be a read error. The rearrangement links TRBV6-2 or TRBV6-3 to TRBJ2-2; D call uncertain. This CDR3 contains 14 residues. Germline assignment: CDR1 MNHEY and CDR2 SVGEGT. CDR3 DNA sequence: TGTGCCAGCAGTAACGGGCTGAACGCCGGGGAGCTGTTTTTT. As protein: CASSNGLNAGELFF.

This clonotype has at least ten counts. The V call is TRBV18, the J call TRBJ2-1, with TRBD2 matching 10 bases. The CDR3 is 19 amino acids. Germline V CDR1 and CDR2: KGHSH, LQKENI. With V trimmed by 0 bases and J by 1 base, 9 bases remained unmatched. CDR3 DNA: TGTGCCAGCTCACCACCGGTCACTAGCGGGACCCCATCCTACAATGAGCAGTTCTTC. Translation gives CASSPPVTSGTPSYNEQFF.

This clonotype was detected ten times or more. The rearrangement joins TRBV19 to TRBJ2-1; TRBD1 matches 7 bases. The V gene's germline CDR1 is LNHDA and CDR2 SQIVND (reference sequence). The CDR3 runs 20 residues. The V gene end was trimmed by 7 bases and the J gene end by 0 bases; junction bases not matched to a gene: 21. The CDR3 protein is CASTPEGAGLVPSSYNEQFF. The CDR3 nucleotides read TGTGCCAGTACTCCCGAGGGGGCAGGATTAGTTCCTAGCTCCTACAATGAGCAGTTCTTC.

This chain uses TRBV3-1 with TRBJ1-2; perhaps TRBD1 as D (6 bases). Per germline, CDR1 LGHDT and CDR2 YNNKEL (reference sequence). This CDR3 is 13 amino acids long. The V end lost 7 bases, the J end lost 2 bases, and 11 bases lay between the germline ends. The CDR3 coding sequence is TGTGCCAGCACCCCTGGACAGAACTATGGCTACACCTTC. Its translation: CASTPGQNYGYTF.

At least ten counts were recorded for this clonotype. V gene TRBV7-8 combines with J gene TRBJ1-1; D not certain. V lost 5 bases and J 5 bases, leaving 24 bases between the germline ends. The CDR3 is made up of 17 amino acids. Germline V gives CDR1 SGHVS, CDR2 FQNEAQ. Written as DNA, the CDR3 is TGTGCCAGCAGCCCGTTTACGCGGGCCACCGGGAAGACTGAAGCTTTCTTT. This encodes CASSPFTRATGKTEAFF.

This clonotype was found many times. The rearrangement links TRBV13 to TRBJ2-7; 12 bases line up with TRBD1. CDR1 and CDR2 from the germline V gene are PRHDT and FYEKMQ (reference sequence). The CDR3 totals 15 residues. V dropped 4 bases and J dropped 6; count of bases not matched to a gene: 7. CDR3 DNA sequence: TGTGCCAGCAGCTCGGGACAGGGGGCCGAGCTCGAGCAGTACTTC. Its translation: CASSSGQGAELEQYF.

This chain connects TRBV5-1 to TRBJ2-1; TRBD2 matches 11 bases. V trimming: 3 bases; J trimming: 7 bases; junction bases outside the gene matches: 12. This CDR3 contains 17 residues. The germline V gene encodes CDR1 SGHRS and CDR2 YFSETQ. The CDR3 here is CASSSTPVSGRGNEQFF. CDR3 in DNA: TGCGCCAGCAGCTCGACCCCCGTTAGCGGGAGGGGTAATGAGCAGTTCTTC.

This clonotype has at least ten counts. V is TRBV11-2 and J is TRBJ2-1, with D perhaps matching TRBD2 (6 bases). CDR1 and CDR2 (germline): SGHAT, FQNNGV. This CDR3 is built from 16 residues. Deletions cut 3 bases from V and 7 bases from J, with 19 bases between. The DNA for the CDR3 is TGTGCCAGCAGCTTCCTATCCGGGAGTGTTGGGAATGAGCAGTTCTTC. Translating gives CASSFLSGSVGNEQFF.

This clonotype showed up many times. The chain has TRBV12-3 or TRBV12-4 and TRBJ2-3; 10 bases line up with TRBD2. The ends lost 5 bases at V and 10 bases at J; junction bases unmatched: 3. This CDR3 spans 12 amino acids. CDR3 nucleotides: TGTGCCAGCAGTGCCGGACTAGCGGCGCAGTATTTT. It translates to CASSAGLAAQYF.

This clonotype was counted ten times or more. This chain links TRBV27 with TRBJ2-7; D is undetermined. Germline CDR1 reads MNHEY; CDR2 reads SMNVEV (reference sequence). The CDR3 contains 14 residues. Trimming removed 0 bases from V and 5 bases from J, with 11 bases in between. In nucleotides, the CDR3 is TGTGCCAGCAGTTTATCGTCGGCTGGGGACGAGCAGTACTTC. Amino acids: CASSLSSAGDEQYF.

This clonotype has ten or more counts. The chain carries TRBV25-1 and TRBJ1-5; D is unresolved. Trimming removed 2 bases from V and 2 bases from J, with 13 bases in between. The length of the CDR3 is 16 residues. Germline V CDR1 and CDR2: MGHDK, SYGVNS. The DNA for the CDR3 is TGTGCCAGCAGTGAAGGCGAATTGATGGGCAATCAGCCCCAGCATTTT. Protein sequence: CASSEGELMGNQPQHF. The full variable domain, its missing parts supplied by reference TRBV25-1 and TRBJ1-5, is EADIYQTPRYLVIGTGKKITLECSQTMGHDKMYWYQQDPGMELHLIHYSYGVNSTEKGDLSSESTVSRIRTEHFPLTLESARPSHTSQYLCASSEGELMGNQPQHFGDGTRLSIL.

The rearrangement uses TRBV5-1 and TRBJ2-5; D gene uncertain. This CDR3 contains 11 residues. CDR1 and CDR2 from the germline V gene are SGHRS and YFSETQ. Trimming stripped 0 bases from V and 7 bases from J, with 4 bases between. The CDR3 region has the DNA TGCGCCAGCAGCTTGGATTGGACCCAGTACTTC. It specifies CASSLDWTQYF.

This chain joins TRBV5-1 and TRBJ2-1; either TRBD1 or TRBD2 may fit D (5 bases each). V dropped 0 bases and J dropped 9 bases, with 16 bases sitting between them. This CDR3 comprises 15 residues. CDR1 is SGHRS and CDR2 is YFSETQ in the germline V gene. Written as DNA, the CDR3 is TGCGCCAGCAGCTTGGGGCAGGGAGAGACGGGTGAGCAGTTCTTC. Protein sequence: CASSLGQGETGEQFF. The entire variable domain, with the rest obtained from reference TRBV5-1 and TRBJ2-1, is as follows: KAGVTQTPRYLIKTRGQQVTLSCSPISGHRSVSWYQQTPGQGLQFLFEYFSETQRNKGNFPGRFSGRQFSNSRSEMNVSTLELGDSALYLCASSLGQGETGEQFFGPGTRLTVL.

This clonotype showed up just a few times. The gene calls are TRBV18 and TRBJ2-1; tentatively, D is TRBD1 (6 bases). The germline gives CDR1 KGHSH, CDR2 LQKENI. V was pared by 4 bases and J by 0 bases, with 7 bases between. This CDR3 is built from 14 residues. CDR3 residues: CASSLRGSYNEQFF. CDR3 nucleotides: TGTGCCAGCTCACTCAGGGGCTCCTACAATGAGCAGTTCTTC.

This clonotype has at least ten counts. The gene calls are TRBV5-4 and TRBJ2-5; TRBD1 matches 7 bases. Germline loops: CDR1 SGHNT, CDR2 YYREEE (reference sequence). Trimming at V came to 7 bases and at J to 2 bases, leaving 5 bases not matched to a gene. This CDR3 spans 13 amino acids. CDR3 nucleotides: TGTGCCAGCTCCAGCAGGGGGCAAGAGACCCAGTACTTC. Amino acids: CASSSRGQETQYF. Based on the CDR3 plus reference TRBV5-4 and TRBJ2-5, the full variable domain is ETGVTQSPTHLIKTRGQQVTLRCSSQSGHNTVSWYQQALGQGPQFIFQYYREEENGRGNFPPRFSGLQFPNYSSELNVNALELDDSALYLCASSSRGQETQYFGPGTRLLVL.

This clonotype was counted ten times or more. This rearrangement joins TRBV10-3 to TRBJ1-1; D unclear. This CDR3 is 13 amino acids long. Germline CDR1 reads ENHRY; CDR2 reads SYGVKD. The ends were cut back, 8 bases at V and 2 bases at J, with 12 bases in the middle. This CDR3 is CAIGRLINTEAFF. CDR3 nucleotide sequence: TGTGCCATCGGGCGACTGATAAACACTGAAGCTTTCTTT.

This chain's CDR3 is CAWSVRAGGRLNEQFF. The CDR3 DNA reads as TGTGCCTGGAGTGTACGGGCGGGGGGCCGACTAAATGAGCAGTTCTTC. The chain is built from TRBV30 and TRBJ2-1; the match to TRBD2 covers 8 bases. From germline, CDR1 is GTSNPN and CDR2 SVGIG (reference sequence). The CDR3 is made up of 16 amino acids. Trimming cost V 0 bases and J 7 bases; bases outside gene matches: 11.